The 4 T cell receptor beta chains listed next were all sequenced from one sample in a study of early T cells in non-severe SARS-CoV-2 infection. TCRdb independently ran MiXCR on the 5' RACE reads; one entry per CDR3 protein. The sample contains some 30,000 distinct CDR3 sequences, roughly 2.8% of which appear only once. Sample: whole blood. All receptors derive from an adult who was a healthcare worker with PCR-confirmed SARS-CoV-2 infection or an uninfected control (not recorded which).

This clonotype is medium-sized in the sample. The chain couples TRBV7-2 to TRBJ2-1; the D is unclear. V lost 1 base and J lost 0, with 10 bases in between. Germline CDR1 SGHTA, CDR2 FQGNSA. The CDR3 consists of 16 residues. CDR3 sequence (DNA): TGTGCCAGCAGCTTAGGGCCGGGTCCCTCCTACAATGAGCAGTTCTTC. It codes for CASSLGPGPSYNEQFF.

This clonotype is medium-sized (0.01 to 0.1%) in the sample. The chain has TRBV19 and TRBJ2-1; D possibly corresponds to TRBD1 (6 bases). CDR3 length equals 14 residues. Per the germline V gene, CDR1 is LNHDA and CDR2 is SQIVND (reference sequence). Deletions cut 7 bases from V and 3 bases from J, with 13 bases between. CDR3 in amino acids: CASNGGEIYNEQFF. The CDR3 coding sequence is TGTGCCAGTAATGGGGGCGAAATCTACAATGAGCAGTTCTTC.

This clonotype was picked up many times. The gene calls are TRBV28 and TRBJ2-3, with D perhaps matching TRBD1 (5 bases). V was cut by 6 bases and J by 0 bases, with 19 bases left in between. Germline assignment: CDR1 MDHEN and CDR2 SYDVKM. This CDR3 has 17 amino acids. CDR3 DNA sequence: TGTGCCAGCAGCCCCTTCCTACAGGCGGCTAGCACAGATACGCAGTATTTT. It specifies CASSPFLQAASTDTQYF.

At least ten counts were recorded for this clonotype. This rearrangement joins TRBV10-2 to TRBJ1-2; TRBD1 matches at 9 bases. Germline V gives CDR1 WSHSY, CDR2 SAAADI. The CDR3 has 15 amino acids. V gave up 2 bases and J gave up 5 bases; unmatched junction bases: 6. The CDR3 coding sequence is TGCGCCAGCAGTGAGCCGGGACAGGGCTCTTATGGCTACACCTTC. Translating gives CASSEPGQGSYGYTF.